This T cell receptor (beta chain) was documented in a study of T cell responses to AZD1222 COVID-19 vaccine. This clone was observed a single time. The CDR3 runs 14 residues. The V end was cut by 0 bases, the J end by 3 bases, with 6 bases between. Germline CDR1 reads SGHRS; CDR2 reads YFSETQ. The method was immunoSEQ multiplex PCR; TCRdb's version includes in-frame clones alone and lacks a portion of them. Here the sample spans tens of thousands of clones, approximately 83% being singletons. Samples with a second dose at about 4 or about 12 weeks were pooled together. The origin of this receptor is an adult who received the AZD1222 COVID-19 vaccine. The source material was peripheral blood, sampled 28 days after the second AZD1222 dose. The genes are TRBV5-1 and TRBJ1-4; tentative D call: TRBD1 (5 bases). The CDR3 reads CASSLGGSNEKLFF. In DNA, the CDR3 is TGCGCCAGCAGCTTGGGGGGGTCTAATGAAAAACTGTTTTTT.